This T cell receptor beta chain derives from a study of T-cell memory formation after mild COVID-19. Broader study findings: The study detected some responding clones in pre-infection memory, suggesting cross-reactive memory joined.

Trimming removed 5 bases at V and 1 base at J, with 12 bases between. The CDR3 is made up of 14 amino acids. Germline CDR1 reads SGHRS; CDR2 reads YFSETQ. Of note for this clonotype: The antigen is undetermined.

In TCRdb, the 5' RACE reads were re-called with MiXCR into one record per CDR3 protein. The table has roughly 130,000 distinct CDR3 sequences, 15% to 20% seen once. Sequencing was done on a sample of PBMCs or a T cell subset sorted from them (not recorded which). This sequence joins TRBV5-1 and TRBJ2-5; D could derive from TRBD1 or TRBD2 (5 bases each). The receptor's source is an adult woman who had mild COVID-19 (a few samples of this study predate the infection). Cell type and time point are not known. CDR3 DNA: TGCGCCAGCAGACCAGGGACGACCCAAGAGACCCAGTACTTC. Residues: CASRPGTTQETQYF.